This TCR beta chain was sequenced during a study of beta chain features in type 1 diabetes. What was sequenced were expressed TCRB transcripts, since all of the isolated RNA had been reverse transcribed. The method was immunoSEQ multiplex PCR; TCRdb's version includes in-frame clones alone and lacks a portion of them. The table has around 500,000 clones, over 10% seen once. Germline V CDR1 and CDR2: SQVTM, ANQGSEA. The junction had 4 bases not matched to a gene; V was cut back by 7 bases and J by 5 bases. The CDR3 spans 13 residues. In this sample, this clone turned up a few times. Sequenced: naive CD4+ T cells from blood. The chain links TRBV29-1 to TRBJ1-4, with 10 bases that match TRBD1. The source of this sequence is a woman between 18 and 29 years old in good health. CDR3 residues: CSASGQGNEKLFF. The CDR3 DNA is TGCAGCGCCTCGGGACAGGGGAATGAAAAACTGTTTTTT. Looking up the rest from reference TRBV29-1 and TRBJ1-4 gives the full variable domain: SAVISQKPSRDICQRGTSLTIQCQVDSQVTMMFWYRQQPGQSLTLIATANQGSEATYESGFVIDKFPISRPNLTFSTLTVSNMSPEDSSIYLCSASGQGNEKLFFGSGTQLSVL.